This entry describes one TCR beta chain. Its antigen has not been determined. Base qualities are missing; no much larger clone stands one base away. The data were taken from a study of T cell repertoires in cytomegalovirus infection (dated by TCRdb to the late 2010s). Some background on the complete study: Peptide stimulations targeted recently identified HLA-C-restricted CMV epitopes, whose presentation resists viral immunomodulation, together with well-studied HLA-B-restricted epitopes. Donor HLA type was relevant to the analysis, as public TCR beta signatures indicated carriage of CMV infection together with the matching HLA type. Study-wide conclusions, independent of this receptor: Carriers of CMV infection plus the relevant HLA type were discriminated by the cumulative frequency of public TCR beta family members in the study cohort and in an independent roughly 350-donor cohort. The ex vivo response was dominated by HLA-C-restricted CMV-specific TCR beta clonotypes, which also provided the single most frequent clonotype in two of eight donors.

The treatment or condition label for this specimen denotes: in vitro stimulation with specific CMV peptide epitopes to enrich CMV-specific T cells. V is reduced by 6 bases and J by 3 bases, leaving a spacing of 21 bases between them. The CDR3 goes from the cysteine to the phenylalanine over 16 residues. Left in the record is the CDR3 DNA by itself, 48 bases read in frame from the first base. In the germline V gene (reference sequence), CDR1 corresponds to SEHNR and CDR2 to FQNEAQ. The sequencer listed for this sample is Illumina HiSeq 1500. Clones were called with MiXCR by TCRdb after fastp trimmed the public reads at Q25, and only in-frame beta chains were retained. Each CDR3 protein gets just one entry, which takes the most common genes and DNA from the rows behind it. The sample has approximately 65,000 distinct CDR3 sequences on record, 20% to 25% of them singletons. The top ten clones comprise 73% of the sample.

The TCR sequence derives from a human donor in good health (CMV status not recorded). Some clones in this sample may be carry-over from other donors' samples. The chain uses TRBV7-9 and TRBJ2-7; tentative D gene TRBD2, with 6 bases matching. The starting material was CD8+ T cells from cultured PBMCs, obtained from culture after CMV antigen stimulation. At the DNA level, the sequence is TGTGCCAGCAGTTGGGGGGAGACTAGACCCCTCTACGAGCAGTACTTC. This yields the protein CASSWGETRPLYEQYF.